These 24 T cell receptor beta chains came from one sample sequenced in a study of cytomegalovirus exposure and HLA in healthy donors. The study ran its PCR with 60 Vbeta and 13 Jbeta primers. Sequenced by immunoSEQ multiplex PCR; TCRdb stores in-frame clones only, minus some. Seen here are under 150,000 clones, 70% to 75% observed once, and the top ten hold over 13%. The specimen sequenced was PBMCs. The receptors come from a human donor in good health.

This clone is a singleton in its sample. The J gene is TRBJ2-1, the V gene TRBV29-1; D may be TRBD1 (5 bases). The CDR3 is 12 amino acids. CDR1 is SQVTM and CDR2 is ANQGSEA in the germline V gene. The ends were cut back, 6 bases at V and 6 bases at J, with 12 bases in the middle. The chain's CDR3 is CSVPLRVNEQFF. The CDR3 nucleotides are TGCAGCGTACCTCTCAGGGTCAATGAGCAGTTCTTC.

The chain is built from TRBV6-1 and TRBJ1-5; 9 nucleotides agree with TRBD1. The CDR3 runs 14 residues. The germline CDR1 and CDR2 sequences are MNHNS and SASEGT. V dropped 9 bases and J dropped 6; count of bases not matched to a gene: 9. The CDR3 DNA follows: TGTGCCAGTGCGGACAGGGGTTATGCTCAGCCCCAGCATTTT. Its translation: CASADRGYAQPQHF.

The V call is TRBV2, the J call TRBJ2-5; D is unclear. The CDR3 consists of 14 residues. The germline gives CDR1 SNHLY, CDR2 FYNNEI. Deletions cut 0 bases from V and 5 bases from J, with 10 bases between. The CDR3 here is CASSEALGRETQYF. As DNA, the CDR3 is TGTGCCAGCAGTGAAGCTCTAGGCCGGGAGACCCAGTACTTC.

The V and J genes are TRBV11-2 and TRBJ1-5, with unresolved D. V lost 1 base to trimming and J lost 2 bases, with 9 bases between them. The length of the CDR3 is 15 residues. The V gene's germline CDR1 is SGHAT and CDR2 FQNNGV. CDR3 DNA: TGTGCCAGCAGCTTAGGGGCAGGCGGCAATCAGCCCCAGCATTTT. Its translation is CASSLGAGGNQPQHF.

The genes are TRBV7-8 and TRBJ2-1; 7 bases line up with TRBD1. Germline CDR1 reads SGHVS; CDR2 reads FQNEAQ. The J segment lost 1 base and the V segment lost 5 bases, leaving 23 bases of the junction unmatched. This CDR3 is 21 amino acids long. This CDR3 is CASSPGGRQGPFAYSYNEQFF. CDR3 bases: TGTGCCAGCAGCCCAGGAGGCCGACAGGGACCCTTTGCGTATTCCTACAATGAGCAGTTCTTC. The full variable domain, with the rest looked up from reference TRBV7-8 and TRBJ2-1, is GAGVSQSPRYKVAKRGQDVALRCDPISGHVSLFWYQQALGQGPEFLTYFQNEAQLDKSGLPSDRFFAERPEGSVSTLKIQRTQQEDSAVYLCASSPGGRQGPFAYSYNEQFFGPGTRLTVL.

The genes are TRBV29-1 and TRBJ2-3, with unresolved D. This CDR3 has 12 amino acids. Trimming removed 1 base at V and 4 bases at J, with 6 bases between. Germline V gene lookup returns CDR1 SQVTM and CDR2 ANQGSEA. In DNA, the CDR3 is TGCAGCGTTGAAGGCAGATCAGATACGCAGTATTTT. Translation: CSVEGRSDTQYF.

The genes are TRBV30 and TRBJ1-2, with D unclear. The CDR3 extends over 13 amino acids. Germline V gene sequence: CDR1 GTSNPN, CDR2 SVGIG (reference sequence). Trimming removed 2 bases at V and 2 bases at J, with 9 bases between. CDR3 DNA sequence: TGTGCCTGGAGTCGCGAGCAAAACTATGGCTACACCTTC. Translation gives CAWSREQNYGYTF.

The chain uses TRBV4-1 and TRBJ2-1; tentative D call: TRBD2 (6 bases). The CDR3 runs to 16 residues. Germline loops: CDR1 MGHRA, CDR2 YSYEKL. V was shortened by 5 bases and J by 3 bases, with 17 bases between the two germline ends. The CDR3 sequence: CASSAGGVYSYNEQFF. Here the CDR3 DNA reads TGCGCCAGCAGCGCCGGAGGGGTCTACAGCTACAATGAGCAGTTCTTC.

The chain employs TRBV11-2 and TRBJ2-7; D possibly corresponds to TRBD1 (5 bases). Germline V lookup: CDR1 SGHAT, CDR2 FQNNGV. CDR3 size: 11 residues. Trimming pared 4 bases from V and 6 bases from J, leaving 7 bases between. The CDR3 region is CASSSGCEQYF. As DNA, the CDR3 is TGTGCCAGCAGCTCAGGGTGCGAGCAGTACTTC.

V and J are TRBV18 and TRBJ2-7; D might be TRBD1 (6 bases). V gave up 6 bases and J gave up 4 bases, with 10 bases separating them. CDR1 and CDR2 (germline): KGHSH, LQKENI. The CDR3 totals 12 residues. The CDR3 reads CASSPDRYEQYF. The CDR3 DNA reads TGTGCCAGCTCTCCCGACAGGTACGAGCAGTACTTC. The variable domain in full, with the rest retrieved from reference TRBV18 and TRBJ2-7, is NAGVMQNPRHLVRRRGQEARLRCSPMKGHSHVYWYRQLPEEGLKFMVYLQKENIIDESGMPKERFSAEFPKEGPSILRIQQVVRGDSAAYFCASSPDRYEQYFGPGTRLTVT.

The chain combines TRBV7-2 with TRBJ2-1; TRBD2 aligns across 15 bases. The CDR3 sequence is 17 residues long. The junction had 8 bases not matched to a gene; V was cut back by 5 bases and J by 6 bases. From germline, CDR1 is SGHTA and CDR2 FQGNSA. The CDR3 nucleotides are TGTGCCAGCAGCCTAAACGGGGGACTAGCGGGAGGCAATGAGCAGTTCTTC. Protein product: CASSLNGGLAGGNEQFF.

The V call is TRBV6-5, the J call TRBJ2-3, with D maybe TRBD2 (6 bases). This CDR3 region has 15 residues. Germline CDR1 and CDR2: MNHEY and SVGAGI. V lost 6 bases to trimming and J lost 6 bases, with 19 bases between them. The CDR3 loop is CASRALGLKQDTQYF. CDR3 DNA sequence: TGTGCCAGCAGGGCACTAGGACTAAAGCAGGATACGCAGTATTTT.

The V and J genes are TRBV7-9 and TRBJ1-3; D might be TRBD1 (5 bases). Germline-derived CDR1 and CDR2 are SEHNR and FQNEAQ (reference sequence). The CDR3 runs to 16 residues. With 1 base removed from V and 6 bases from J, the gap between germline ends came to 16 bases. Written as DNA, the CDR3 is TGTGCCAGCAGCTTAGTGGCAGGGTGGGGTGAAAACACCATATATTTT. Translation gives CASSLVAGWGENTIYF.

The rearrangement links TRBV4-1 to TRBJ2-3, with TRBD1 matching 8 bases. The ends lost 4 bases at V and 6 bases at J; junction bases unmatched: 12. The CDR3 sequence is 16 residues long. Germline V gene sequence: CDR1 MGHRA, CDR2 YSYEKL. The CDR3, as DNA: TGCGCCAGCAGCCCCTTGGACAGGGATCGTTCGGATACGCAGTATTTT. This codes for CASSPLDRDRSDTQYF.

Comment on this clone: The sample has other DNA sequences that encode this CDR3 too. The chain uses TRBV5-4 and TRBJ2-1, with a tentative D call TRBD1 (6 bases). The germline V gene encodes CDR1 SGHNT and CDR2 YYREEE (reference sequence). The V end was cut by 8 bases, the J end by 0 bases, with 15 bases between. This CDR3 is built from 15 residues. The DNA of the CDR3 is TGTGCCAGTAGCATTGGACAGAGCTCCTACAATGAGCAGTTCTTC. It encodes CASSIGQSSYNEQFF.

The chain has TRBV7-6 and TRBJ1-2; possible D gene TRBD1, 5 bases. Trimming pared 4 bases from V and 0 bases from J, leaving 12 bases between. CDR1 SGHVS and CDR2 FNYEAQ come from the germline V gene. This CDR3 spans 15 amino acids. CDR3 residues: CASSYRQNANYGYTF. As DNA, the CDR3 is TGTGCCAGCAGCTACCGACAGAACGCTAACTATGGCTACACCTTC.

This clone was seen just once. The chain links TRBV28 to TRBJ2-2, with 10 nucleotides matching TRBD1. The V gene end was trimmed by 5 bases and the J gene end by 0 bases; junction bases not matched to a gene: 9. The CDR3 is 18 amino acids. The germline CDR1 and CDR2 sequences are MDHEN and SYDVKM. CDR3 region: CASSPTGTGVANTGELFF. The DNA of the CDR3 is TGTGCCAGCAGTCCAACCGGGACAGGGGTCGCGAACACCGGGGAGCTGTTTTTT.

The gene calls are TRBV5-4 and TRBJ2-2, with D uncertain. The length of the CDR3 is 16 residues. Germline V lookup: CDR1 SGHNT, CDR2 YYREEE (reference sequence). Trimming stripped 3 bases from V and 1 base from J, with 13 bases between. The CDR3 loop is CASSSGPGWNTGELFF. The CDR3 nucleotides read TGTGCCAGCAGCTCCGGCCCCGGGTGGAACACCGGGGAGCTGTTTTTT.

This clone was counted only a few times. V gene TRBV6-5 combines with J gene TRBJ2-2; 9 bases are a match to TRBD1. Germline V gene lookup returns CDR1 MNHEY and CDR2 SVGAGI. The CDR3 spans 15 residues. V shed 6 bases and J 3 bases; nucleotides not matched to a gene: 5. CDR3 sequence reads: CASSYRGPYTGELFF. The CDR3 nucleotides are TGTGCCAGCAGCTACAGGGGGCCCTACACCGGGGAGCTGTTTTTT.

The rearrangement uses TRBV7-8 and TRBJ2-3; TRBD2 matches 10 bases. The CDR3 totals 16 residues. The germline gives CDR1 SGHVS, CDR2 FQNEAQ. The trim removed 2 bases at V and 2 bases at J, leaving 4 bases unmatched. The CDR3 protein is CASSLPAGGFTDTQYF. CDR3 coding DNA: TGTGCCAGCAGCTTACCAGCGGGGGGGTTCACAGATACGCAGTATTTT.

The J gene is TRBJ2-5, the V gene TRBV2; 8 positions agree with TRBD2. The tail of the sequence fits TRBJ2-7 better, so the J call may be wrong. The CDR3 spans 12 residues. Germline-derived CDR1 and CDR2 are SNHLY and FYNNEI. The DNA for the CDR3 is TGTGCCGTGCGGCCGGGGGGGGTCGAGCAGTACTTC. Protein: CAVRPGGVEQYF.

The chain joins TRBV29-1 to TRBJ1-5, with no clear D. V lost 7 bases and J 6 bases, leaving 7 bases between the germline ends. The CDR3 has 10 residues. Germline CDR1 is SQVTM and CDR2 is ANQGSEA. The CDR3 DNA is TGCAGCGCCCCTCTTCAGCCCCAGCATTTT. This encodes CSAPLQPQHF.

This chain connects TRBV7-3 to TRBJ2-5; D perhaps matches TRBD1 (5 bases). The CDR3 extends over 16 amino acids. CDR1 is SGHTA, CDR2 FQGTGA, per germline. V was cut by 1 base and J by 7 bases, with 19 bases left in between. CDR3 DNA: TGTGCCAGCAGCTTAATTGGGGCAGGGTCCGACGGGACCCAGTACTTC. It specifies CASSLIGAGSDGTQYF.

This clone appeared a single time. The rearrangement links TRBV5-1 to TRBJ2-1; 8 bases match TRBD1. V lost 5 bases to trimming and J lost 4 bases; unmatched junction nucleotides: 8. CDR1 is SGHRS and CDR2 is YFSETQ in the germline V gene. The CDR3 extends over 15 amino acids. CDR3 in amino acids: CASRILQGEYNEQFF. The CDR3 DNA follows: TGCGCCAGCAGAATTTTACAGGGGGAGTACAATGAGCAGTTCTTC.